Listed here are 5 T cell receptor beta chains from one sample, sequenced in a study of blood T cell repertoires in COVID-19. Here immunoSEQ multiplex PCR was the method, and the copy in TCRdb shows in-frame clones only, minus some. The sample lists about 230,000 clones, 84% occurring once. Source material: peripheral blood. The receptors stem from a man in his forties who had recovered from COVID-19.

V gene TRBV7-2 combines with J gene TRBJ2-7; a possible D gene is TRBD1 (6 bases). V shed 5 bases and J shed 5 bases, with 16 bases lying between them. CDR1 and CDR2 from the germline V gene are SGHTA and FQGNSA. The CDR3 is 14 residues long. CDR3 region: CASSPRRAGDEQYF. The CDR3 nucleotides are TGTGCCAGCAGCCCCCGTCGGGCAGGGGACGAGCAGTACTTC.

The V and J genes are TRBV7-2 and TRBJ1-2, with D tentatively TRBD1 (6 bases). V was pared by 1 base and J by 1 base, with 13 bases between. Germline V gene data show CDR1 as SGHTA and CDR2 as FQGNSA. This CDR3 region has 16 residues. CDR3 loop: CASSLGTVSLNYGYTF. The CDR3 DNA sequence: TGTGCCAGCAGCTTAGGGACAGTCAGTCTTAACTATGGCTACACCTTC.

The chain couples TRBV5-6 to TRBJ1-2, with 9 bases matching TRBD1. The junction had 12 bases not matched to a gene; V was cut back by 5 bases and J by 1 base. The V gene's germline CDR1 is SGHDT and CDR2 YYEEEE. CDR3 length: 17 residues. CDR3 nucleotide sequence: TGTGCCAGCAGACAAACCGGGACAGGGCTTTTTAACTATGGCTACACCTTC. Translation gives CASRQTGTGLFNYGYTF.

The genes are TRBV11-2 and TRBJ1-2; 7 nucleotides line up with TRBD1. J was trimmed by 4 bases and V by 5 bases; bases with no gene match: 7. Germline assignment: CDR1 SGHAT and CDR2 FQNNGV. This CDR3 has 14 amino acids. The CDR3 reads CASSPHQGVYGYTF. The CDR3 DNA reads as TGTGCCAGCAGCCCCCACCAGGGGGTCTATGGCTACACCTTC.

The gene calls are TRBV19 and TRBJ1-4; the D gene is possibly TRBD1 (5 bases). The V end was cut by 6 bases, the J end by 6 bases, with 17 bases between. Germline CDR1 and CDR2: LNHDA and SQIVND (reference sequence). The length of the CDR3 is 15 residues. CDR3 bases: TGTGCCAGTAGGCGTACTGGGGCCTTCGATGAAAAACTGTTTTTT. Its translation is CASRRTGAFDEKLFF.